This T cell receptor beta chain emerged from a study of T cell changes during pregnancy in multiple sclerosis. The trim removed 5 bases at V and 5 bases at J, leaving 9 bases unmatched. Germline CDR1 MNHEY, CDR2 SVGAGI. The length of the CDR3 is 15 residues. Produced via immunoSEQ multiplex PCR; TCRdb's table is partial and in-frame only. The profile shows about 38,000 clones, around 90% of them singletons. The chain carries TRBV6-5 and TRBJ2-5; 9 nucleotides agree with TRBD1. This sample comprised CD8+ T cells from peripheral blood mononuclear cells, obtained after pregnancy. This clonotype was sampled from a female donor with multiple sclerosis, enrolled in a pregnancy study. CDR3 coding DNA: TGTGCCAGCAGTGGGACAGGGTTCGGATCGGAGACCCAGTACTTC. Its protein product is CASSGTGFGSETQYF.